One and the same sample provided the 14 T cell receptor beta chains below, sequenced in a study of T-cell reconstitution after alpha-beta-depleted transplantation in children. Unique molecular identifiers were incorporated into the prepared TCRbeta library. TCRdb used MiXCR to reprocess the PCR reads, holding one entry per CDR3 protein. Here the sample spans around 530,000 distinct CDR3 sequences, less than 35% being singletons. Specimen: PBMCs from the stem cell graft donor, collected from the stem cell graft. These receptor sequences come from a human donor who donated a stem cell graft to a child with aplastic anemia.

The CDR3 DNA is TGTGCCAGCAGCGATACAGGGAATTCCTACGAGCAGTACGTC. This codes for CASSDTGNSYEQYV. The chain joins TRBV21-1 to TRBJ2-7; no check of the table's D call, TRBD1, against the DNA was made. TRBV21-1 constitutes a pseudogene. The CDR3 is 14 residues long.

This chain links TRBV10-3 with TRBJ2-5; D is ambiguous. The CDR3 is 12 amino acids. The germline V gene encodes CDR1 ENHRY and CDR2 SYGVKD. V lost 2 bases and J lost 5, with 6 bases in between. DNA of the CDR3: TGTGCCATCAGTGAGAGGGATGAGACCCAGTACTTC. It specifies CAISERDETQYF.

The sample holds a few counts of this clonotype. This rearrangement joins TRBV7-2 to TRBJ1-5, with 8 bases matching TRBD1. Germline V gene data show CDR1 as SGHTA and CDR2 as FQGNSA. V gave up 5 bases and J gave up 4 bases; unmatched junction bases: 4. The CDR3 totals 14 residues. DNA for the CDR3: TGTGCCAGCAGCATCGACAGGGGAAATCAGCCCCAGCATTTT. Translated, it gives CASSIDRGNQPQHF.

This clonotype came up a few times. V usage is TRBV12-3 or TRBV12-4 and J usage is TRBJ2-2, with TRBD1 matching 10 bases. The trim removed 5 bases at V and 5 bases at J, leaving 8 bases unmatched. The CDR3 is made up of 16 amino acids. In DNA form, the CDR3 reads TGTGCCAGCAGTCTAAGACAGGGGGCGTCTACCGGGGAGCTGTTTTTT. It translates to CASSLRQGASTGELFF.

The sample holds a few counts of this clonotype. The chain combines TRBV6-2 or TRBV6-3 with TRBJ2-1; D perhaps matches TRBD2 (6 bases). The CDR3 spans 15 residues. Deletions cut 2 bases from V and 6 bases from J, with 14 bases between. CDR1 is MNHEY and CDR2 is SVGEGT in the germline V gene. The CDR3, as DNA: TGTGCCAGCAGTTACCTTATTAGCGGAGTCAATGAGCAGTTCTTC. This codes for CASSYLISGVNEQFF.

This clonotype was counted between two and nine times. CDR3 bases: TGCGCCAGCAACGGACAGGCTAAATATAATTCACCCCTCCACTTT. Protein product: CASNGQAKYNSPLHF. The chain joins TRBV10-1 to TRBJ1-6, with TRBD1 matching over 7 bases. Germline V CDR1 and CDR2: WNHNN, SYGVQD (reference sequence). CDR3 size: 15 residues. J was trimmed by 4 bases and V by 7 bases; bases with no gene match: 7.

The genes are TRBV5-6 and TRBJ2-5, with TRBD2 as a possible D gene (6 bases). CDR3 length: 14 amino acids. V was clipped by 3 bases and J by 5 bases, with 14 bases between them. Per the germline V gene, CDR1 is SGHDT and CDR2 is YYEEEE. As DNA, the CDR3 is TGTGCCAGCAGCTGGGGGAGGACGCCGGAGACCCAGTACTTC. Its translation: CASSWGRTPETQYF.

J is TRBJ1-1 and V is TRBV18; TRBD1 might be the D (6 bases). The CDR3 covers 15 residues. The V gene's germline CDR1 is KGHSH and CDR2 LQKENI. Trimming removed 3 bases at V and 0 bases at J, with 11 bases between. CDR3 sequence: CASSPRGLMNTEAFF. CDR3 coding DNA: TGTGCCAGCTCACCCCGGGGGCTAATGAACACTGAAGCTTTCTTT. The full variable domain, completed using reference TRBV18 and TRBJ1-1, is NAGVMQNPRHLVRRRGQEARLRCSPMKGHSHVYWYRQLPEEGLKFMVYLQKENIIDESGMPKERFSAEFPKEGPSILRIQQVVRGDSAAYFCASSPRGLMNTEAFFGQGTRLTVV.

This chain links TRBV6-5 with TRBJ1-4; D remains unclear. Trimming stripped 0 bases from V and 0 bases from J, with 8 bases between. The CDR3 length is 16 residues. The germline gives CDR1 MNHEY, CDR2 SVGAGI. The CDR3 DNA reads TGTGCCAGCAGTTACTCGAACAGAGCAACTAATGAAAAACTGTTTTTT. Encoded protein: CASSYSNRATNEKLFF.

The chain uses TRBV12-3 or TRBV12-4 and TRBJ1-5; D gene unclear. Trimming removed 9 bases at V and 4 bases at J, with 13 bases between. The CDR3 extends over 13 amino acids. In DNA, the CDR3 is TGTGCCAGTAGCTGGACCGCTAATCAGCCCCAGCATTTT. As protein: CASSWTANQPQHF.

The V call is TRBV7-2, the J call TRBJ1-1, with a possible D match to TRBD1 (6 bases). This CDR3 spans 15 amino acids. Germline assignment: CDR1 SGHTA and CDR2 FQGNSA. V was cut by 5 bases and J by 5 bases, with 18 bases left in between. The CDR3 nucleotides read TGTGCCAGCAGCAGATACGGGGGCGCAGGAACTGAAGCTTTCTTT. Residues: CASSRYGGAGTEAFF.

This clonotype came up a few times. This rearrangement joins TRBV6-5 to TRBJ1-2, with 7 nucleotides matching TRBD1. Germline V lookup: CDR1 MNHEY, CDR2 SVGAGI. This CDR3 spans 18 amino acids. V lost 0 bases to trimming and J lost 4 bases; unmatched junction nucleotides: 14. This CDR3 reads CASSYSINRGSKTYGYTF. DNA for the CDR3: TGTGCCAGCAGTTACTCGATTAACAGGGGCTCCAAAACCTATGGCTACACCTTC.

The table lists this clonotype with a few counts. The rearrangement joins TRBV20-1 to TRBJ2-7; D is perhaps TRBD1 (6 bases). The CDR3 is 13 amino acids. CDR1 is DFQATT and CDR2 is SNEGSKA in the germline V gene (reference sequence). Trimming stripped 6 bases from V and 4 bases from J, with 16 bases between. The CDR3 DNA is TGCAGTGCGAGTTCCGGGACAATATACGAGCAGTACTTC. Its protein is CSASSGTIYEQYF.

J is TRBJ1-4 and V is TRBV7-6; D uncertain. Trimming pared 1 base from V and 12 bases from J, leaving 6 bases between. The CDR3 has 11 residues. Germline V gene sequence: CDR1 SGHVS, CDR2 FNYEAQ. The CDR3 DNA sequence: TGTGCCAGCAGCTTAGGAAGGGAACTGTTTTTT. Residues: CASSLGRELFF.